These 10 T cell receptor beta chains were sequenced from one sample in a study of Ad26.COV2.S vaccination and SARS-CoV-2 variants. Stated treatment: roughly 20 received Ad26.COV2.S at low or high dose, single or two shots; 5 received placebo; per-sample allocation not given. After the first vaccine or placebo injection, samples were drawn on day 63. Profiling relied on immunoSEQ multiplex PCR, and the TCRdb table lists in-frame clones only, not all of them. This repertoire shows about 390,000 clones, around nine tenths found once; its top ten account for 3% to 4.5%. The material was peripheral blood, obtained in a trial of Ad26.COV2.S vaccine versus placebo. The receptors were sampled from a person aged 18-60 years who received the Ad26.COV2.S COVID-19 vaccine or a placebo.

The chain recombines TRBV6-6 with TRBJ1-2, with 7 bases matching TRBD1. V lost 7 bases, J lost 8 bases, and 10 bases stayed unmatched. Germline V gene lookup returns CDR1 MNHNY and CDR2 SVGAGI (reference sequence). This CDR3 comprises 13 residues. Here the CDR3 reads CASTETGTLGYTF. The CDR3 DNA follows: TGTGCCAGCACCGAGACAGGGACCTTGGGCTACACCTTC.

V and J are TRBV25-1 and TRBJ1-5; weak D call: TRBD1 (5 bases). Germline V gene data show CDR1 as MGHDK and CDR2 as SYGVNS. This CDR3 comprises 15 residues. Trimming took 5 bases from V and 0 from J, leaving 11 bases between them. CDR3 amino acids: CASSKRQNSNQPQHF. CDR3 bases: TGTGCCAGCAGTAAGAGACAGAATAGCAATCAGCCCCAGCATTTT.

This clone was counted a single time. The chain carries TRBV5-1 and TRBJ2-2, with D maybe TRBD2 (6 bases). V was shortened by 5 bases and J by 6 bases, with 17 bases between the two germline ends. This CDR3 is built from 15 residues. Germline CDR1 is SGHRS and CDR2 is YFSETQ. DNA for the CDR3: TGCGCCAGCAGTCTCACACCGGGGGACGCCGGGGAGCTGTTTTTT. Protein sequence: CASSLTPGDAGELFF.

The chain carries TRBV7-8 and TRBJ1-1; D is ambiguous. The CDR3 sequence is 14 residues long. Looked up from germline, CDR1 is SGHVS and CDR2 is FQNEAQ. Trimming left V 1 base short and J 7 bases short, with 13 bases between. The CDR3 sequence is CASSLGGPRSEAFF. The CDR3 bases are TGTGCCAGCAGCTTAGGGGGTCCTCGAAGTGAAGCTTTCTTT.

This clone occurred a few times. This rearrangement joins TRBV4-2 to TRBJ2-7; D is undetermined. Trimming shortened V by 1 base and J by 0 bases, and 10 bases separated the two germline ends. The CDR3 is 15 amino acids. CDR1 LGHNA and CDR2 YNFKEQ come from the germline V gene. The CDR3 coding sequence is TGTGCCAGCAGCCAAGCGGACCTGAGCTCCTACGAGCAGTACTTC. Amino acids: CASSQADLSSYEQYF.

The CDR3: CASSSTVGAKDYSNQPQHF. CDR3 DNA sequence: TGTGCCAGCTCATCCACGGTTGGAGCGAAAGACTATAGCAATCAGCCCCAGCATTTT. The J gene is TRBJ1-5, the V gene TRBV18; no definite D call. CDR1 KGHSH and CDR2 LQKENI come from the germline V gene. Trimming pared 5 bases from V and 0 bases from J, leaving 23 bases between. The CDR3 is 19 amino acids.

CDR3 DNA sequence: TGTGCCAGCAGCGAGACAGGTCCCAGCACAGATACGCAGTATTTT. Translation: CASSETGPSTDTQYF. The chain carries TRBV3-1 (or the pseudogene TRBV3-2) and TRBJ2-3, with TRBD1 as a possible D gene (6 bases). The V gene lost 5 bases and the J gene lost 0 bases, with 12 bases spanning the gap. The germline CDR1 and CDR2 sequences are LGHDT and YNNKEL (reference sequence). The CDR3 contains 15 residues.

The rearrangement uses TRBV29-1 and TRBJ1-1, with 8 bases that match TRBD1. This CDR3 has 15 amino acids. Germline V gene sequence: CDR1 SQVTM, CDR2 ANQGSEA. The J segment lost 3 bases and the V segment lost 4 bases, leaving 10 bases of the junction unmatched. The DNA of the CDR3 is TGCAGCGTTGGGGCAGGGGGCGAGCGCTACACTGAAGCTTTCTTT. It specifies CSVGAGGERYTEAFF. The full variable domain, in which reference TRBV29-1 and TRBJ1-1 provide the parts outside the CDR3, is SAVISQKPSRDICQRGTSLTIQCQVDSQVTMMFWYRQQPGQSLTLIATANQGSEATYESGFVIDKFPISRPNLTFSTLTVSNMSPEDSSIYLCSVGAGGERYTEAFFGQGTRLTVV.

This sequence joins TRBV30 and TRBJ1-3; D is uncertain. Between the trimmed V and J ends, which lost 2 bases and 8 bases, there was a span of 7 bases. Germline V gene lookup returns CDR1 GTSNPN and CDR2 SVGIG (reference sequence). The CDR3 is 11 amino acids. CDR3 in DNA: TGTGCCTGGAGTTTCCGGGACACCATATATTTT. This codes for CAWSFRDTIYF.

The rearrangement uses TRBV19 and TRBJ2-1, with D maybe TRBD2 (5 bases). V was trimmed by 4 bases and J by 5 bases, leaving 18 bases between them. The CDR3 has 16 residues. Germline CDR1 is LNHDA and CDR2 is SQIVND (reference sequence). The CDR3 reads CASSNRAAVTHNEQFF. CDR3 DNA sequence: TGTGCCAGTAGTAATCGAGCGGCAGTCACCCACAATGAGCAGTTCTTC.